These T cell receptor beta chains were read from a single sample in a study of T cell responses to AZD1222 COVID-19 vaccine. TCRdb's copy holds only in-frame clones and misses some; the assay was immunoSEQ multiplex PCR. The table lists roughly 100,000 clones, about nine tenths of them singletons. Material: peripheral blood, obtained 28 days after the second AZD1222 dose. The receptor source for this set is an adult who received the AZD1222 COVID-19 vaccine. Both conserved end residues are part of each CDR3. The D gene is left open where the match is weak. Expanded clones are given a class, and other clones once, few, many or no size at all.

clone size	D gene	V gene	J gene	CDR3 protein	CDR3 DNA
NA	TRBD2	TRBV15	TRBJ2-1	CATSREGIAGVGNEQFF	TGTGCCACCAGCAGAGAAGGCATAGCGGGAGTAGGAAATGAGCAGTTCTTC
NA	NA	TRBV5-4	TRBJ1-4	CASSLPGQEGEKLFF	TGTGCCAGCAGCCTACCGGGACAAGAGGGGGAAAAACTGTTTTTT
NA	NA	TRBV2	TRBJ2-7	CASSDWVSTHEQYF	TGTGCCAGCAGTGATTGGGTTTCAACACACGAGCAGTACTTC
NA	NA	TRBV5-1	TRBJ1-3	CASSFFVGGSTIYF	TGCGCCAGCAGCTTTTTTGTCGGTGGAAGCACCATATATTTT
NA	TRBD2	TRBV15	TRBJ2-7	CATSRDLQAGGGYEQYF	TGTGCCACCAGCAGAGATCTTCAAGCGGGAGGCGGCTACGAGCAGTACTTC
few	NA	TRBV2	TRBJ1-2	CASERTREAYGYTF	TGTGCCAGTGAACGTACCAGGGAGGCCTATGGCTACACCTTC
NA	TRBD2	TRBV25-1	TRBJ2-7	CASSTSTGTSGRYEQYF	TGTGCCAGCAGTACCAGTACCGGGACTAGCGGGAGGTACGAGCAGTACTTC
NA	TRBD2	TRBV18	TRBJ2-1	CASSPRLAGSYNEQFF	TGTGCCAGCTCACCGCGACTAGCGGGCTCCTACAATGAGCAGTTCTTC
NA	NA	TRBV21-1	TRBJ1-5	CASSKWGKGLSNQPQHF	TGTGCCAGCAGCAAATGGGGCAAAGGGCTTAGCAATCAGCCCCAGCATTTT
NA	NA	TRBV4-3	TRBJ2-6	CASRDRLGSGANVLTF	TGCGCCAGCCGGGACCGCCTTGGGTCTGGGGCCAACGTCCTGACTTTC
NA	NA	TRBV30	TRBJ1-1	CAWSFPLSRRLRTEAFF	TGTGCCTGGAGTTTCCCTCTTTCCCGACGGCTGAGGACTGAAGCTTTCTTT
NA	NA	TRBV28	TRBJ1-6	CASRWKGTDSPLHF	TGTGCCAGCAGGTGGAAGGGAACGGATTCACCCCTCCACTTT
NA	TRBD2	TRBV7-9	TRBJ2-3	CASSPGTMTDPTSTDTQYF	TGTGCCAGCAGCCCCGGGACTATGACGGATCCAACTAGCACAGATACGCAGTATTTT
NA	TRBD2	TRBV19	TRBJ2-1	CASTLAGGATSSYNEQFF	TGTGCCAGTACCCTAGCGGGAGGGGCTACCAGCTCCTACAATGAGCAGTTCTTC
NA	TRBD2	TRBV5-4	TRBJ2-3	CASSLRAGVDTQYF	TGTGCCAGCAGCTTGAGAGCGGGAGTGGATACGCAGTATTTT
once	TRBD1	TRBV28	TRBJ1-5	CASLSGGQDLVWPQHF	TGTGCCAGCCTCAGTGGGGGACAGGACCTCGTGTGGCCCCAGCATTTT
NA	TRBD1	TRBV19	TRBJ2-1	CASSRGTGGKNEQFF	TGTGCCAGTAGTCGCGGGACAGGGGGTAAGAATGAGCAGTTCTTC
NA	NA	TRBV27	TRBJ1-5	CASSFGQYSNQPQHF	TGTGCCAGCAGTTTCGGACAGTATAGCAATCAGCCCCAGCATTTT
NA	NA	TRBV10-2	TRBJ2-7	CASSESAYEQYF	TGCGCCAGCAGTGAGTCTGCCTACGAGCAGTACTTC
NA	NA	TRBV28	TRBJ2-7	CASSLELYEQYF	TGTGCCAGCAGTTTGGAGTTATACGAGCAGTACTTC
NA	NA	TRBV29-1	TRBJ1-5	CSVLDRPNQPQHF	TGCAGCGTTCTTGACCGGCCCAATCAGCCCCAGCATTTT
few	NA	TRBV5-5	TRBJ2-7	CASSPPQGGGYEQYF	TGTGCCAGCAGTCCCCCCCAGGGGGGAGGATACGAGCAGTACTTC
NA	NA	TRBV15	TRBJ1-5	CATSRDNSLNQPQHF	TGTGCCACCAGCAGAGATAACAGTCTTAATCAGCCCCAGCATTTT
NA	NA	TRBV9	TRBJ2-7	CASSQRSIAEGEQYF	TGTGCCAGCAGCCAAAGGTCGATTGCGGAGGGGGAGCAGTACTTC
NA	NA	TRBV19	TRBJ2-6	CASRMPGSGANVLTF	TGTGCCAGTAGGATGCCAGGCTCTGGGGCCAACGTCCTGACTTTC
NA	TRBD2	TRBV2	TRBJ2-5	CASSERLASQYF	TGTGCCAGCAGTGAAAGACTAGCCTCCCAGTACTTC
NA	TRBD1	TRBV3-1/TRBV3-2	TRBJ2-5	CASSQAPWQGATETQYF	TGTGCCAGCAGCCAAGCACCCTGGCAGGGGGCCACAGAGACCCAGTACTTC